The clone carrying this TCR beta chain was counted ten times or more. Trimming cost V 4 bases and J 3 bases; bases outside gene matches: 11. The CDR3 totals 18 residues. Germline V lookup: CDR1 SGHKS, CDR2 YYEKEE (reference sequence). The data are from a study of T cells in Graves' hyperthyroidism and ophthalmopathy. RNA transcripts served as the template for amplifying TCR beta CDR3 regions. A set of HTBI primers served as the primers for a first-round RT-PCR of the TCR CDR3. TCRdb fed the multiplex PCR reads into MiXCR, producing one record per CDR3 protein. This sample carries a few hundred thousand distinct CDR3 sequences, 21% of them seen once, and the ten largest clones take about 50%. It was considered stable Graves' hyperthyroidism when ophthalmopathy did not progress within 18 months. Out of less than 12 ml of fresh peripheral blood came the PBMCs.

The V gene is TRBV5-5, the J gene TRBJ2-1; 12 nucleotides align to TRBD2. The TCR comes from a woman aged 45-59 years with Graves' hyperthyroidism. Sequences were obtained from blood. The CDR3 reads CASSLFPRTSGIYNEQFF. CDR3 in DNA: TGTGCCAGCAGCCTATTTCCCCGGACTAGCGGGATCTACAATGAGCAGTTCTTC.